The rows below give T cell receptor beta chains drawn from one sample of a study of blood T cell repertoires in COVID-19. TCRdb's copy holds only in-frame clones and misses some; the assay was immunoSEQ multiplex PCR. In the table there are around 160,000 clones, under 90% of which are singletons. Sequenced material: peripheral blood. The receptors shown here come from a woman of 80 years or more with acute or convalescent COVID-19. The CDR3 runs from the conserved cysteine through the conserved F or W. A D gene is named only where the DNA matches it firmly.

D gene	V gene	CDR3 protein
NA	TRBV2	CASSEQGRATEAFF
TRBD2	TRBV7-2	CASRDTSGRAPIGTYEQYF
NA	TRBV19	CASSIDRAGSETDTQYF
TRBD1	TRBV11-3	CASSSGTAGELFF
NA	TRBV4-2	CASSQDEESSYNSPLHF
NA	TRBV27	CASSTLNQGGGKNIQYF
TRBD2	TRBV7-9	CASSQTSEAYEQYF
TRBD1	TRBV11-3	CASSPRTGWNEQFF
TRBD1	TRBV5-5	CASSLAGDSYGYTF
NA	TRBV27	CASSFTGAPYNEQFF
NA	TRBV19	CASSRGWGDEQFF
NA	TRBV6-1	CASSEGQRIWPYEQYF
NA	TRBV7-2	CASSLPVSSTDTQYF
NA	TRBV4-1	CASSRTTGMNTEAFF
NA	TRBV10-3	CAISESIGDTGELFF
TRBD2	TRBV19	CASSPPGLGTDTQYF
NA	TRBV5-8	CASSLWGRGGGKLFF
NA	TRBV29-1	CSVGRILNYGYTF
NA	TRBV19	CASSSLHEQYF
NA	TRBV18	CASSQQGYEQFF
NA	TRBV30	CAREDQGWNEQFF
NA	TRBV19	CASSIGPYNEQFF
TRBD2	TRBV24-1	CATSDLTSGATREQFF
TRBD1	TRBV4-2	CASSQYDRVYEQYF